This T cell receptor (beta chain) was recorded in a study of beta chain features in type 1 diabetes. Sequenced material consisted of expressed TCRB transcripts (all of the isolated RNA was reverse transcribed). The data were produced by immunoSEQ multiplex PCR, yet TCRdb's version contains in-frame clones alone and is incomplete. Of roughly 370,000 clones in the sample, over 11% are singletons; the top ten hold under 0.04%. In the case of this clone: A read error may account for a junction end that differs from germline.

The CDR3 consists of 17 residues. Germline-derived CDR1 and CDR2 are MNHEY and SMNVEV (reference sequence). Material for sequencing was naive CD4+ T cells from blood. V usage is TRBV27 and J usage is TRBJ2-3, with 14 bases aligning to TRBD2. This receptor was identified in a man aged 25-45 years in good health. Here the CDR3 DNA reads TGTGCCAGCAGCTTATCCCGACTAGCGGGAGGGGCAGATACGCAGTATTTT. Its protein is CASSLSRLAGGADTQYF.